Presented here are 4 T cell receptor beta chains from one specimen sequenced in a study of Ad26.COV2.S vaccination and SARS-CoV-2 variants. TCRdb keeps only in-frame clones here, not all; method: immunoSEQ multiplex PCR. The data contain about 250,000 clones, more than 70% of them seen just once; the ten biggest clones take up more than 2.5%. Treatment defined: 15 to 20 received Ad26.COV2.S at low or high dose, single or two shots; five or six received placebo; per-sample allocation not given. Sampling took place 63 days after the first vaccine or placebo injection. The sequencing used peripheral blood, collected in a trial of Ad26.COV2.S vaccine versus placebo. Every receptor here comes from a person between 18 and 59 years old who received the Ad26.COV2.S COVID-19 vaccine or a placebo.

The chain carries TRBV6-5 and TRBJ2-7; a possible D gene is TRBD2 (6 bases). Germline V gene sequence: CDR1 MNHEY, CDR2 SVGAGI. V was pared by 0 bases and J by 2 bases, with 14 bases between. CDR3 length: 16 residues. The CDR3: CASSYSRISGTYEQYF. The CDR3 DNA is TGTGCCAGCAGTTACTCGAGAATTAGCGGAACCTACGAGCAGTACTTC.

The chain recombines TRBV10-3 with TRBJ1-2, with D possibly being TRBD1 (6 bases). Per germline, CDR1 ENHRY and CDR2 SYGVKD. CDR3 length: 16 amino acids. Trimming took off 5 bases at V and 1 base at J, with 17 bases between the two ends. CDR3 sequence: CAISHSGGDINYGYTF. As DNA, the CDR3 is TGTGCCATCAGTCACTCGGGGGGGGACATTAACTATGGCTACACCTTC.

The rearrangement links TRBV5-6 to TRBJ2-3, with a tentative D call TRBD2 (7 bases). There are 15 residues in the CDR3. The germline CDR1 and CDR2 sequences are SGHDT and YYEEEE. Trimming stripped 1 base from V and 6 bases from J, with 15 bases between. The DNA of the CDR3 is TGTGCCAGCAGCTTGCAACGGGGGGCAGGGGATACGCAGTATTTT. Translating it yields CASSLQRGAGDTQYF.

This sequence joins TRBV11-2 and TRBJ1-2; D remains ambiguous. Germline V lookup: CDR1 SGHAT, CDR2 FQNNGV. The CDR3 sequence is 14 residues long. V shed 1 base and J shed 5 bases, with 11 bases lying between them. CDR3 in amino acids: CASSLVEGWYGYTF. The CDR3 nucleotides are TGTGCCAGCAGCTTAGTTGAAGGATGGTATGGCTACACCTTC.